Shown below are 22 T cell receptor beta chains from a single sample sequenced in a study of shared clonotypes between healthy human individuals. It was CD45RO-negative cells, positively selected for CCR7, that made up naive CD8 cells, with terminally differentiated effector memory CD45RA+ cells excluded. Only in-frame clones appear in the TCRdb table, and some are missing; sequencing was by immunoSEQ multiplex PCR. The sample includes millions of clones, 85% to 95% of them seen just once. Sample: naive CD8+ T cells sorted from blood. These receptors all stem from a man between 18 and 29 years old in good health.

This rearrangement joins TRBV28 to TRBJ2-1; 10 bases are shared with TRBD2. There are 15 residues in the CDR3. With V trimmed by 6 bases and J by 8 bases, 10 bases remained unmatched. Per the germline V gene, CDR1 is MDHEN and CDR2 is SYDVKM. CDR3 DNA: TGTGCCAGCAGGCGACTAGCGGGCCGGGTAGATGAGCAGTTCTTC. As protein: CASRRLAGRVDEQFF.

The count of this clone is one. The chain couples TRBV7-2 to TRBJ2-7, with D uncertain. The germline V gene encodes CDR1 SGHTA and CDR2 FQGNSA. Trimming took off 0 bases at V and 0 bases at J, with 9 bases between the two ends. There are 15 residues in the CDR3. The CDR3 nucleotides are TGTGCCAGCAGCTTAGCTCACTCGCACTCCTACGAGCAGTACTTC. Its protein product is CASSLAHSHSYEQYF.

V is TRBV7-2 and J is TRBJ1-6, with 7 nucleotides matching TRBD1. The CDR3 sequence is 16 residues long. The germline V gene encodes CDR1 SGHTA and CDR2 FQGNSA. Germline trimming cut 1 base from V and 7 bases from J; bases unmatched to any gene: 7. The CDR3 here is CASSLVQGVSNSPLHF. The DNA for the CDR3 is TGTGCCAGCAGCTTAGTTCAGGGGGTGTCAAATTCACCCCTCCACTTT.

The DNA of the CDR3 is TGTGCCAGCAGTCCGGGACACCCTGACGATGAGCAGTTCTTC. This translates into CASSPGHPDDEQFF. V usage is TRBV6-6 and J usage is TRBJ2-1; a possible D gene is TRBD1 (6 bases). V lost 5 bases and J lost 8, with 16 bases in between. The CDR3 extends over 14 amino acids. In germline, CDR1 is MNHNY, CDR2 SVGAGI (reference sequence).

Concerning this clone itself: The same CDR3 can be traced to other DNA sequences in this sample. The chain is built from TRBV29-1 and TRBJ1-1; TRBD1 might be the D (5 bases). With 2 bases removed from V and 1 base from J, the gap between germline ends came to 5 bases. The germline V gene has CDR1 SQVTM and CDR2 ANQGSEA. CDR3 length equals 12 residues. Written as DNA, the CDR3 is TGCAGCGTTGAAACAGGGAACACTGAAGCTTTCTTT. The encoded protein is CSVETGNTEAFF.

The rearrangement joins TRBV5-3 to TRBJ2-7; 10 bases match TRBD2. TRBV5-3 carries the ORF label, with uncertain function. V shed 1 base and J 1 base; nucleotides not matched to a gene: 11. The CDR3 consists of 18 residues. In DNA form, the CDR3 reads TGTGCCAGAAGCTTGCGATTTCATGCTAGCGGGAGTTCCTACGAGCAGTACTTC. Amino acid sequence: CARSLRFHASGSSYEQYF.

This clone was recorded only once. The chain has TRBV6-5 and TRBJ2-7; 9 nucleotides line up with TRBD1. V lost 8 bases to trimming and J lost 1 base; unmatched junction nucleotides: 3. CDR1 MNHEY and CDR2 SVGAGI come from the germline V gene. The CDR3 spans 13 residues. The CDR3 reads CASHGTGSYEQYF. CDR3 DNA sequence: TGTGCCAGCCACGGGACAGGGTCCTACGAGCAGTACTTC.

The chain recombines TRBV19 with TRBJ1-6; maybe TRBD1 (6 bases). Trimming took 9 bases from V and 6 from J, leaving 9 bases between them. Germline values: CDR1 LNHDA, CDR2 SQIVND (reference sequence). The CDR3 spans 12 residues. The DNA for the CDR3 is TGTGCCAGCAGGGGAAGTAATTCACCCCTCCACTTT. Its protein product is CASRGSNSPLHF.

DNA of the CDR3: TGTGCCAGCAGCTTACGGCAGAAATACGAGCAGTACTTC. Amino acids: CASSLRQKYEQYF. This chain uses TRBV7-8 with TRBJ2-7; D remains unclear. Germline V CDR1 and CDR2: SGHVS, FQNEAQ. The CDR3 is 13 amino acids. The V end lost 2 bases, the J end lost 4 bases, and 9 bases lay between the germline ends.

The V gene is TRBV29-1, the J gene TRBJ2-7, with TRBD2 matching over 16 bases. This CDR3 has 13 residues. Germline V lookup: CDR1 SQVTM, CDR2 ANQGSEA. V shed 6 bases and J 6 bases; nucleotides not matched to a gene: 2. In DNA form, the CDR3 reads TGCAGCGTGGGACTAGCGGGAGGGCGCGAGCAGTACTTC. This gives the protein CSVGLAGGREQYF.

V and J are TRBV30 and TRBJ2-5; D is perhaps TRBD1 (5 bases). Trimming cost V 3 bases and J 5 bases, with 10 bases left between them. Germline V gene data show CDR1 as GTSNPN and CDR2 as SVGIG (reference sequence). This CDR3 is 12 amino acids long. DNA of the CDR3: TGTGCCTGGAGAGGGGTCCGGGAGACCCAGTACTTC. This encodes CAWRGVRETQYF.

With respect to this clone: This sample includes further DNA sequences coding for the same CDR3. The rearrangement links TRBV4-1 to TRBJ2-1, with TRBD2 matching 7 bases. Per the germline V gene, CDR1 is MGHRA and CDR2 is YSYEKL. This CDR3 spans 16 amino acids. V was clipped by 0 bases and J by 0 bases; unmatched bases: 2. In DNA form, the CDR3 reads TGCGCCAGCAGCCAAGAAGGCGGGAGCTCCTACAATGAGCAGTTCTTC. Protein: CASSQEGGSSYNEQFF.

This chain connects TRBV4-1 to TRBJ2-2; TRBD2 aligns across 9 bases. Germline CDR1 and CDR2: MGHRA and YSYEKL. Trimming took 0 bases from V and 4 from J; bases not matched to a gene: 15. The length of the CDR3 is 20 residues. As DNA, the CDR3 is TGCGCCAGCAGCCAAGATTACGGAATTGGGGCTAGCGGGACCACCGGGGAGCTGTTTTTT. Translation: CASSQDYGIGASGTTGELFF.

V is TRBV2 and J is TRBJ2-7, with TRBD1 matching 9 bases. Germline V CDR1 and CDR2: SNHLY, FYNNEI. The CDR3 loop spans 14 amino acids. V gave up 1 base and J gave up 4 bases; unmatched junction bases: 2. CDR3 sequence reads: CASSEDRGRYEQYF. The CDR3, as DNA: TGTGCCAGCAGTGAAGACAGGGGGCGGTACGAGCAGTACTTC.

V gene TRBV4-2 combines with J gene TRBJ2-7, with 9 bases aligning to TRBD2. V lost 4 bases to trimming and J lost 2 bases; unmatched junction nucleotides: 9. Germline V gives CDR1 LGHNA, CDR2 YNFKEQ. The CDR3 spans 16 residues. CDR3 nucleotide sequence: TGTGCCAGCAGCCCAGTAGCGGGAGTTCCCCCCTACGAGCAGTACTTC. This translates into CASSPVAGVPPYEQYF.

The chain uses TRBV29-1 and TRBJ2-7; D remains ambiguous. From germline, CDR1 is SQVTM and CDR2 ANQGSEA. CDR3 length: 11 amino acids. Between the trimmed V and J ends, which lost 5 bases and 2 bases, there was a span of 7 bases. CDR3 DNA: TGCAGCGTTTCCGAGGCCTACGAGCAGTACTTC. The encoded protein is CSVSEAYEQYF.

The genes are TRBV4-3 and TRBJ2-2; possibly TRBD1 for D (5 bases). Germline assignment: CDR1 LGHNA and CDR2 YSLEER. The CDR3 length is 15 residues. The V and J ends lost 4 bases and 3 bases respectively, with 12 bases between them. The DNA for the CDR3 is TGCGCCAGCAGCCCAAGGAGACAGTACACCGGGGAGCTGTTTTTT. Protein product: CASSPRRQYTGELFF.

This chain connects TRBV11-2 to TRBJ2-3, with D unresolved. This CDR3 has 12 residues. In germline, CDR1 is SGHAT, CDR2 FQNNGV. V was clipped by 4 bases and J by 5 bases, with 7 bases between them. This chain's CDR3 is CASSYWGDTQYF. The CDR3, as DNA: TGTGCCAGCAGCTACTGGGGAGATACGCAGTATTTT.

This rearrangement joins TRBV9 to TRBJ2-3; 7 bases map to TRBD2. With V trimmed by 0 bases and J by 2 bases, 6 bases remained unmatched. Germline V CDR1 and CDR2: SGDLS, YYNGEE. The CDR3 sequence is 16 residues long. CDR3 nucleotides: TGTGCCAGCAGCGTAGAAGCGGGGTGGGTCACAGATACGCAGTATTTT. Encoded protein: CASSVEAGWVTDTQYF. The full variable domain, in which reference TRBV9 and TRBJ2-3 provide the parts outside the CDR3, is DSGVTQTPKHLITATGQRVTLRCSPRSGDLSVYWYQQSLDQGLQFLIQYYNGEERAKGNILERFSAQQFPDLHSELNLSSLELGDSALYFCASSVEAGWVTDTQYFGPGTRLTVL.

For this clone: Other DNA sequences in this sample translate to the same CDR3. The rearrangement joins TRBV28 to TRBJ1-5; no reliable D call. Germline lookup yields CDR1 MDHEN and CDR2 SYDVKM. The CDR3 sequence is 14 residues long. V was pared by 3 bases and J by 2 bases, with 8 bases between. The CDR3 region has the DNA TGTGCCAGCAGTTTTGGGCAGGGCAATCAGCCCCAGCATTTT. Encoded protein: CASSFGQGNQPQHF.

CDR3 region: CASSVYGTSEGADTQYF. DNA of the CDR3: TGTGCCAGCAGCGTATATGGGACTAGCGAGGGGGCAGATACGCAGTATTTT. The gene calls are TRBV9 and TRBJ2-3, with 10 bases fitting TRBD2. From germline, CDR1 is SGDLS and CDR2 YYNGEE. The J segment lost 4 bases and the V segment lost 1 base, leaving 9 bases of the junction unmatched. The CDR3 runs to 17 residues.

CDR3 DNA: TGTGCCAGCAGCACCAGCCGTACAGGGGTCTCCTACGAGCAGTACTTC. It encodes CASSTSRTGVSYEQYF. This chain links TRBV7-6 with TRBJ2-7, with TRBD1 matching 7 bases. V lost 5 bases, J lost 0 bases, and 10 bases stayed unmatched. The CDR3 runs 16 residues. Per the germline V gene, CDR1 is SGHVS and CDR2 is FNYEAQ.